Following are 21 T cell receptor beta chains from one sample sequenced in a study of regulatory T cells in long-lasting Graves disease. Investigators prepared the TCR beta libraries by applying iRepertoire HTBI primers and Arm-PCR of CDR3 regions. MiXCR was run by TCRdb on the multiplex PCR reads, yielding one entry per CDR3 protein. Among 500,000 to 700,000 distinct CDR3 sequences, about 32% were seen once, and the ten largest hold around 42%. The time point is: persistent/refractory GD, antithyroid drugs over 5 years with positive TRAb. RNA isolated from PBMCs was used to make the TCR library. The sequencing used peripheral blood mononuclear cells (PBMCs), collected when the disease was refractory, from a patient treated with antithyroid drugs. Every receptor here comes from a female donor with Graves disease.

This clonotype was recorded many times. The chain uses TRBV12-3 or TRBV12-4 and TRBJ2-1, with unresolved D. Trimming removed 6 bases from V and 4 bases from J, with 10 bases in between. CDR3 size: 13 residues. For the CDR3, the DNA is TGTGCCAGCAGCCAGCCAAGTTACAATGAGCAGTTCTTC. It codes for CASSQPSYNEQFF.

The chain links TRBV19 to TRBJ1-5; TRBD1 matches at 8 bases. The CDR3 extends over 15 amino acids. J was trimmed by 2 bases and V by 7 bases; bases with no gene match: 7. Germline CDR1 LNHDA, CDR2 SQIVND (reference sequence). The CDR3 DNA reads as TGTGCCAGTATCCCTGGGACAGGAGGCAATCAGCCCCAGCATTTT. It codes for CASIPGTGGNQPQHF.

Only a few counts were recorded for this clonotype. In DNA, the CDR3 is TGTGCCTGCACTGAGCTTGGAAACACCATATATTTT. It yields the protein CACTELGNTIYF. The chain links TRBV6-1 to TRBJ1-3; D not certain. Trimming stripped 11 bases from V and 3 bases from J, with 11 bases between. CDR3 length: 12 amino acids. Germline V gene data show CDR1 as MNHNS and CDR2 as SASEGT.

This clonotype was counted between two and nine times. This chain uses TRBV6-1 with TRBJ1-1, with D hard to call. The CDR3 sequence is 10 residues long. V lost 6 bases to trimming and J lost 6 bases, with 5 bases between them. Germline values: CDR1 MNHNS, CDR2 SASEGT. CDR3 sequence (DNA): TGTGCCAGCAGGGTATCTGAAGCTTTCTTT. It codes for CASRVSEAFF.

J is TRBJ2-7 and V is TRBV20-1; no definite D call. This CDR3 spans 13 amino acids. V was pared by 3 bases and J by 0 bases, with 9 bases between. Germline V lookup: CDR1 DFQATT, CDR2 SNEGSKA (reference sequence). CDR3 sequence reads: CSASPGLSYEQYF. CDR3 coding DNA: TGCAGTGCTAGCCCCGGCCTCTCCTACGAGCAGTACTTC.

The rearrangement links TRBV19 to TRBJ1-5; the match to TRBD1 covers 9 bases. Germline CDR1 LNHDA, CDR2 SQIVND (reference sequence). V was pared by 5 bases and J by 5 bases, with 7 bases of the junction left unmatched. The CDR3 sequence is 15 residues long. Here the CDR3 reads CASSLTGGNDQPQHF. The CDR3 coding sequence is TGTGCCAGTAGTCTGACAGGGGGTAACGATCAGCCCCAGCATTTT.

A note on this clonotype: One base away lies a much larger clone, so this may be a sequencing read error. The chain uses TRBV5-4 and TRBJ2-5; D ambiguous. Germline lookup yields CDR1 SGHNT and CDR2 YYREEE (reference sequence). Trimming took off 5 bases at V and 1 base at J, with 6 bases between the two ends. CDR3 size: 12 residues. CDR3 sequence (DNA): TGTGCCAGCAGTGTGCCCCAAGAGACCCAGTACTTC. It encodes CASSVPQETQYF.

This clonotype occurred many times. The genes are TRBV28 and TRBJ1-2; D uncertain. Per the germline V gene, CDR1 is MDHEN and CDR2 is SYDVKM. Deletions cut 3 bases from V and 8 bases from J, with 10 bases between. This CDR3 contains 12 residues. The CDR3 protein is CASSFNIWGYTF. For the CDR3, the DNA is TGTGCCAGCAGTTTCAATATTTGGGGCTACACCTTC.

The CDR3 DNA reads as TGTGCCAGCAGTTCCGATAGGGACAAAAATCAGCCCCAGCATTTT. Translating gives CASSSDRDKNQPQHF. The chain carries TRBV2 and TRBJ1-5; the D gene is possibly TRBD1 (6 bases). Germline V gene lookup returns CDR1 SNHLY and CDR2 FYNNEI. CDR3 size: 15 residues. V lost 5 bases and J lost 4, with 15 bases in between.

The CDR3 protein is CASSSGMVNTGELFF. CDR3 nucleotides: TGTGCCAGCAGCAGCGGGATGGTTAACACCGGGGAGCTGTTTTTT. V is TRBV6-1 and J is TRBJ2-2; 7 bases match TRBD2. The CDR3 length is 15 residues. V was pared by 6 bases and J by 2 bases, with 6 bases of the junction left unmatched. The V gene's germline CDR1 is MNHNS and CDR2 SASEGT.

The chain carries TRBV7-8 and TRBJ1-2, with 7 bases that match TRBD1. J was trimmed by 6 bases and V by 5 bases; bases with no gene match: 12. The CDR3 covers 15 residues. From germline, CDR1 is SGHVS and CDR2 FQNEAQ. The chain's CDR3 is CASSTGTAAFNGYTF. The CDR3 nucleotides are TGTGCCAGCAGCACAGGGACAGCAGCTTTTAATGGCTACACCTTC.

The CDR3 here is CASSLGTGFTDTQYF. The DNA of the CDR3 is TGTGCCAGCAGTTTGGGGACAGGGTTTACAGATACGCAGTATTTT. The chain links TRBV27 to TRBJ2-3; 9 bases align to TRBD1. The CDR3 runs 15 residues. The trim removed 3 bases at V and 3 bases at J, leaving 4 bases unmatched. CDR1 is MNHEY, CDR2 SMNVEV, per germline (reference sequence).

The rearrangement joins TRBV5-1 to TRBJ2-1; D is undetermined. Between the trimmed V and J ends, which lost 0 bases and 5 bases, there was a span of 6 bases. CDR1 SGHRS and CDR2 YFSETQ come from the germline V gene. The CDR3 is 13 residues long. CDR3 coding DNA: TGCGCCAGCAGCTTGGACAGCAACAATGAGCAGTTCTTC. Translated, it gives CASSLDSNNEQFF.

This clonotype was observed a few times. V is TRBV5-4 and J is TRBJ1-1, with D perhaps TRBD1 (6 bases). The CDR3 totals 13 residues. Germline lookup yields CDR1 SGHNT and CDR2 YYREEE (reference sequence). V lost 5 bases to trimming and J lost 5 bases, with 13 bases between them. The CDR3 reads CASSPDSRTEAFF. CDR3 sequence (DNA): TGTGCCAGCAGTCCGGACAGTCGGACTGAAGCTTTCTTT. Using reference TRBV5-4 and TRBJ1-1 for the parts outside the CDR3, the full variable domain is ETGVTQSPTHLIKTRGQQVTLRCSSQSGHNTVSWYQQALGQGPQFIFQYYREEENGRGNFPPRFSGLQFPNYSSELNVNALELDDSALYLCASSPDSRTEAFFGQGTRLTVV.

This rearrangement joins TRBV11-2 to TRBJ1-1; 7 bases map to TRBD1. Germline V gene sequence: CDR1 SGHAT, CDR2 FQNNGV. The J segment lost 5 bases and the V segment lost 0 bases, leaving 3 bases of the junction unmatched. CDR3 length: 14 residues. CDR3 sequence (DNA): TGTGCCAGCAGCTTAGATGCAGGGGGAACTGAAGCTTTCTTT. It is translated as CASSLDAGGTEAFF.

This clonotype was seen ten or more times. The chain couples TRBV2 to TRBJ1-5, with a tentative D call TRBD1 (6 bases). The V gene lost 4 bases and the J gene lost 1 base, with 14 bases spanning the gap. This CDR3 region has 16 residues. Germline V gene sequence: CDR1 SNHLY, CDR2 FYNNEI. The DNA for the CDR3 is TGTGCCAGCAGTGGATCCAGGGGTAGGAGCAATCAGCCCCAGCATTTT. Its translation: CASSGSRGRSNQPQHF.

V gene TRBV19 combines with J gene TRBJ1-1; perhaps TRBD1 as D (6 bases). Trimming removed 10 bases at V and 2 bases at J, with 17 bases between. The CDR3 contains 14 residues. CDR1 LNHDA and CDR2 SQIVND come from the germline V gene (reference sequence). The CDR3 nucleotides read TGTGCCACTTGGGACACGCGGTCAAACACTGAAGCTTTCTTT. Translated, it gives CATWDTRSNTEAFF.

The genes are TRBV15 and TRBJ1-4; 9 bases align to TRBD1. Losses at the gene ends were 5 bases for V and 8 bases for J; bases not matched to a gene: 9. CDR1 and CDR2 from the germline V gene are LNHNV and YYDKDF (reference sequence). The CDR3 runs 15 residues. This CDR3 reads CATSEWDRAEEKLFF. The CDR3 coding sequence is TGTGCCACCAGCGAATGGGACAGGGCAGAGGAAAAACTGTTTTTT. The full variable domain, completed using reference TRBV15 and TRBJ1-4, is DAMVIQNPRYQVTQFGKPVTLSCSQTLNHNVMYWYQQKSSQAPKLLFHYYDKDFNNEADTPDNFQSRRPNTSFCFLDIRSPGLGDTAMYLCATSEWDRAEEKLFFGSGTQLSVL.

This clonotype has a handful of counts. This chain uses TRBV7-9 with TRBJ2-5; 7 bases map to TRBD1. Germline trimming cut 4 bases from V and 1 base from J; bases unmatched to any gene: 15. The CDR3 runs to 18 residues. Germline V gene data show CDR1 as SEHNR and CDR2 as FQNEAQ (reference sequence). CDR3 in DNA: TGTGCCAGCAGCTCCACTCCAACAGGGGTTGGGGGCCAAGAGACCCAGTACTTC. Its protein product is CASSSTPTGVGGQETQYF.

The chain has TRBV20-1 and TRBJ1-6; TRBD1 agrees at 7 bases. V was pared by 2 bases and J by 7 bases, with 5 bases of the junction left unmatched. This CDR3 contains 14 residues. From germline, CDR1 is DFQATT and CDR2 SNEGSKA (reference sequence). In DNA form, the CDR3 reads TGCAGTGCTAGATTGGGGACAGAGAATTCACCCCTCCACTTT. This encodes CSARLGTENSPLHF.

V is TRBV28 and J is TRBJ1-4; D uncertain. V was trimmed by 3 bases and J by 8 bases, leaving 16 bases between them. The length of the CDR3 is 15 residues. CDR1 and CDR2 from the germline V gene are MDHEN and SYDVKM. The CDR3: CASSFAEREREKLFF. In DNA, the CDR3 is TGTGCCAGCAGTTTTGCCGAACGGGAACGGGAAAAACTGTTTTTT. The full variable domain, completed using reference TRBV28 and TRBJ1-4, is DVKVTQSSRYLVKRTGEKVFLECVQDMDHENMFWYRQDPGLGLRLIYFSYDVKMKEKGDIPEGYSVSREKKERFSLILESASTNQTSMYLCASSFAEREREKLFFGSGTQLSVL.